This T cell receptor beta chain was sequenced during a study of Tregs in tolerant kidney transplant recipients. Points on this clone: What it binds is not known.

The protocol was immunoSEQ multiplex PCR, while the TCRdb copy is restricted to in-frame clones and leaves out a portion. The sample records about 240,000 clones, roughly four fifths being singletons. In germline, CDR1 is LNHNV, CDR2 YYDKDF (reference sequence). The length of the CDR3 is 15 residues. The trim removed 5 bases at V and 9 bases at J, leaving 9 bases unmatched. Study-level points and caveats: Validation in larger populations is needed because few patients were studied.

The chain carries TRBV15 and TRBJ1-6, with 8 bases lining up with TRBD1. Sequenced input: CD4+ T cells from blood. This receptor was taken from a human donor in good health. The CDR3 spells CATSFNQGAGSPLHF. The CDR3 region has the DNA TGTGCCACCAGCTTCAACCAGGGGGCTGGTTCACCCCTCCACTTT.